One and the same sample provided the 22 T cell receptor beta chains below, sequenced in a study of blood T cell repertoires in COVID-19 (dated by TCRdb to about 2020). The library was made by the immunoSEQ multiplex PCR assay. TCRdb re-hosts the immuneACCESS table, in-frame sequences only. Its copies lack some clones; in the studies checked, an unresolved V gene accounts for under half of them, and the cause for the rest is not known. For this sample there are approximately 150,000 clones; approximately 85% appear just once. Around 1% of the sample belongs to the ten largest clones. The sequenced material came from peripheral blood. These receptors all come from a man aged 35-49 years with acute or convalescent COVID-19.

V gene TRBV24-1 combines with J gene TRBJ2-5; tentative D call: TRBD2 (6 bases). V lost 5 bases to trimming and J lost 5 bases, with 17 bases between them. CDR1 is KGHDR and CDR2 is SFDVKD in the germline V gene. The CDR3 has 15 residues. This CDR3 reads CATSVGNPSAETQYF. The CDR3 DNA reads as TGTGCCACCAGTGTGGGTAATCCTAGCGCGGAGACCCAGTACTTC.

This chain joins TRBV7-9 and TRBJ1-2, with 7 bases lining up with TRBD1. V gave up 5 bases and J gave up 8 bases; unmatched junction bases: 8. Looked up from germline, CDR1 is SEHNR and CDR2 is FQNEAQ (reference sequence). This CDR3 has 13 amino acids. The CDR3 DNA is TGTGCCAGCAGCCCACAGGGGTTGGGCGGCTACACCTTC. It yields the protein CASSPQGLGGYTF.

CDR3 sequence: CASSQETGSGGELFF. CDR3 coding DNA: TGTGCCAGCAGCCAAGAGACAGGGAGTGGCGGGGAGCTGTTTTTT. J is TRBJ2-2 and V is TRBV4-2; 7 nucleotides match TRBD1. V lost 0 bases to trimming and J lost 7 bases; unmatched junction nucleotides: 5. Looked up from germline, CDR1 is LGHNA and CDR2 is YNFKEQ. The CDR3 is made up of 15 amino acids.

This clone was seen more than once but under ten times. The chain links TRBV15 to TRBJ2-2; D is perhaps TRBD2 (5 bases). Between the trimmed V and J ends, which lost 0 bases and 2 bases, there was a span of 10 bases. This CDR3 comprises 16 residues. The V gene's germline CDR1 is LNHNV and CDR2 YYDKDF (reference sequence). The CDR3: CATSRDLRENTGELFF. Here the CDR3 DNA reads TGTGCCACCAGCAGAGATTTGAGGGAAAACACCGGGGAGCTGTTTTTT.

The gene calls are TRBV3-1 (or the pseudogene TRBV3-2) and TRBJ1-1, with TRBD1 identical over 9 bases. V lost 5 bases and J lost 1; bases outside the gene matches: 14. Germline V gene sequence: CDR1 LGHDT, CDR2 YNNKEL (reference sequence). The CDR3 covers 18 residues. The CDR3 here is CASSDRSGTGSRNTEAFF. The CDR3 DNA reads as TGTGCCAGCAGCGACCGTTCGGGGACAGGGTCCAGGAACACTGAAGCTTTCTTT.

This clone was seen once. Written as DNA, the CDR3 is TGTGCCAGCAGCGTCAGTTTAGCGGGGGGGCGAGGCGAGCAGTACTTC. This codes for CASSVSLAGGRGEQYF. V usage is TRBV9 and J usage is TRBJ2-7; 11 bases match TRBD2. V lost 2 bases, J lost 6 bases, and 10 bases stayed unmatched. The CDR3 length is 16 residues. Germline V gene sequence: CDR1 SGDLS, CDR2 YYNGEE.

The chain uses TRBV28 and TRBJ2-1; 9 nucleotides match TRBD2. The J segment lost 4 bases and the V segment lost 7 bases, leaving 5 bases of the junction unmatched. Germline-derived CDR1 and CDR2 are MDHEN and SYDVKM. This CDR3 is 14 amino acids long. The CDR3 loop reads CASIVAGAYNEQFF. The CDR3 DNA follows: TGTGCCAGCATCGTAGCGGGGGCGTACAATGAGCAGTTCTTC.

This chain uses TRBV7-3 with TRBJ2-3, with 8 bases identical to TRBD2. CDR1 is SGHTA, CDR2 FQGTGA, per germline. This CDR3 comprises 16 residues. J was trimmed by 2 bases and V by 1 base; bases with no gene match: 5. The CDR3 is CASSLRRAGATDTQYF. As DNA, the CDR3 is TGTGCCAGCAGCTTAAGGAGAGCGGGGGCCACAGATACGCAGTATTTT.

The chain combines TRBV5-1 with TRBJ2-4, with D perhaps TRBD2 (5 bases). Germline CDR1 reads SGHRS; CDR2 reads YFSETQ. Trimming pared 4 bases from V and 10 bases from J, leaving 21 bases between. The length of the CDR3 is 15 residues. CDR3 coding DNA: TGCGCCAGCAGCGCGGATGGAGGACGCGAGGAGATTCAGTACTTC. It yields the protein CASSADGGREEIQYF. The full variable domain, rest sourced from reference TRBV5-1 and TRBJ2-4, is KAGVTQTPRYLIKTRGQQVTLSCSPISGHRSVSWYQQTPGQGLQFLFEYFSETQRNKGNFPGRFSGRQFSNSRSEMNVSTLELGDSALYLCASSADGGREEIQYFGAGTRLSVL.

This clone has more than one count but fewer than ten. This chain links TRBV29-1 with TRBJ1-2; weak D call: TRBD1 (6 bases). CDR3 length equals 13 residues. Between the trimmed V and J ends, which lost 5 bases and 2 bases, there was a span of 12 bases. Germline CDR1 SQVTM, CDR2 ANQGSEA. CDR3: CSVTGHMNYGYTF. The CDR3 nucleotides read TGCAGCGTTACGGGACATATGAACTATGGCTACACCTTC.

The chain combines TRBV7-6 with TRBJ2-7, with 10 bases that match TRBD1. This CDR3 comprises 15 residues. With 0 bases clipped from V and 6 bases from J, the junction kept 5 bases outside the gene matches. Germline CDR1 SGHVS, CDR2 FNYEAQ. CDR3 loop: CASSLAGTGDSEQYF. The CDR3 DNA is TGTGCCAGCAGCTTAGCCGGGACAGGGGATTCCGAGCAGTACTTC.

This clone was seen a single time. This sequence joins TRBV6-5 and TRBJ1-3; perhaps TRBD1 as D (5 bases). Looked up from germline, CDR1 is MNHEY and CDR2 is SVGAGI. The CDR3 has 11 amino acids. V lost 8 bases to trimming and J lost 9 bases, with 11 bases between them. Written as DNA, the CDR3 is TGTGCCAGCCGACGTGACAGCACCATATATTTT. This gives the protein CASRRDSTIYF.

The chain carries TRBV15 and TRBJ2-7; 11 nucleotides line up with TRBD1. The CDR3 has 15 residues. The trim removed 4 bases at V and 2 bases at J, leaving 4 bases unmatched. CDR1 is LNHNV and CDR2 is YYDKDF in the germline V gene (reference sequence). As DNA, the CDR3 is TGTGCCACCAGCATTGGGACAGGGGGGGCCTACGAGCAGTACTTC. As protein: CATSIGTGGAYEQYF.

The gene calls are TRBV12-5 and TRBJ1-5, with a tentative D call TRBD1 (6 bases). Looked up from germline, CDR1 is LGHNT and CDR2 is FRNRAP. Trimming shortened V by 4 bases and J by 5 bases, and 12 bases separated the two germline ends. This CDR3 region has 14 residues. The CDR3 reads CASGWGRGDQPQHF. The DNA for the CDR3 is TGTGCTAGTGGTTGGGGCAGGGGAGATCAGCCCCAGCATTTT. Complete variable domain (other parts from reference TRBV12-5 and TRBJ1-5): DARVTQTPRHKVTEMGQEVTMRCQPILGHNTVFWYRQTMMQGLELLAYFRNRAPLDDSGMPKDRFSAEMPDATLATLKIQPSEPRDSAVYFCASGWGRGDQPQHFGDGTRLSIL.

This chain connects TRBV5-1 to TRBJ2-2, with 9 nucleotides matching TRBD2. V shed 6 bases, J shed 3 bases, and the junction held 3 bases outside the gene matches. Per germline, CDR1 SGHRS and CDR2 YFSETQ. This CDR3 spans 14 amino acids. The CDR3 sequence is CASTWTSDTGELFF. CDR3 DNA sequence: TGCGCCAGCACGTGGACTAGCGACACCGGGGAGCTGTTTTTT.

This clone was found a few times. The chain combines TRBV5-1 with TRBJ1-1, with TRBD1 matching over 8 bases. Germline V CDR1 and CDR2: SGHRS, YFSETQ. This CDR3 comprises 13 residues. J lost 5 bases, V lost 4 bases, and 4 bases had no gene match. In DNA, the CDR3 is TGCGCCAGCAGCCTGACAGGGGTGACTGAAGCTTTCTTT. Translated: CASSLTGVTEAFF.

This clone was recorded only once. The rearrangement joins TRBV7-9 to TRBJ1-2; D gene unclear. Per the germline V gene, CDR1 is SEHNR and CDR2 is FQNEAQ (reference sequence). This CDR3 has 14 amino acids. The germline V and J ends were trimmed by 1 base and 3 bases, with 9 bases remaining between them. The CDR3 region is CASSLGPGDYGYTF. In nucleotides, the CDR3 is TGTGCCAGCAGCTTAGGGCCTGGAGACTATGGCTACACCTTC.

V usage is TRBV29-1 and J usage is TRBJ1-1, with 9 bases that match TRBD1. Trimming took 6 bases from V and 5 from J; bases not matched to a gene: 7. Germline CDR1 and CDR2: SQVTM and ANQGSEA. This CDR3 is built from 13 residues. This CDR3 reads CSVAGTGMTEAFF. The DNA for the CDR3 is TGCAGCGTCGCCGGGACAGGGATGACTGAAGCTTTCTTT.

The gene calls are TRBV4-2 and TRBJ1-2; a possible D gene is TRBD1 (5 bases). The CDR3 runs 16 residues. The germline V gene encodes CDR1 LGHNA and CDR2 YNFKEQ. V was clipped by 4 bases and J by 6 bases, with 21 bases between them. CDR3 DNA: TGTGCCAGCAGCCGAGAGGTAGTTATGGGACTGAATGGCTACACCTTC. Translating it yields CASSREVVMGLNGYTF.

This clone was picked up a small number of times. This sequence joins TRBV5-5 and TRBJ1-6; D ambiguous. This CDR3 spans 13 amino acids. CDR1 SGHKS and CDR2 YYEKEE come from the germline V gene (reference sequence). Trimming left V 8 bases short and J 7 bases short, with 13 bases between. DNA for the CDR3: TGTGCCAGTTGGGCAGCACCCAATTCACCCCTCCACTTT. Translation: CASWAAPNSPLHF.

CDR3 DNA sequence: TGTGCCAGCAGCACCGCCGGGACAGCCTACAATGAGCAGTTCTTC. Amino acids: CASSTAGTAYNEQFF. The V call is TRBV9, the J call TRBJ2-1, with TRBD1 matching 7 bases. The CDR3 spans 15 residues. Germline CDR1 reads SGDLS; CDR2 reads YYNGEE. V dropped 4 bases and J dropped 2; count of bases not matched to a gene: 6.

The gene calls are TRBV30 and TRBJ2-7; 7 bases line up with TRBD2. V trimming: 0 bases; J trimming: 6 bases; junction bases outside the gene matches: 5. CDR1 is GTSNPN and CDR2 is SVGIG in the germline V gene (reference sequence). The CDR3 consists of 13 residues. The CDR3 DNA sequence: TGTGCCTGGAGTGTACTAGCGAAGGGCGAGCAGTACTTC. Encoded protein: CAWSVLAKGEQYF.